A selection of T cell receptor beta chains follows, all from one sample in a study of blood T cell repertoires in COVID-19. Sequenced by immunoSEQ multiplex PCR; TCRdb stores in-frame clones only, minus some. The sample comprises 50,000 to 75,000 clones, around 92% of which are singletons, and 4.6% rests with the top ten. The specimen sequenced was peripheral blood. The receptors shown here come from a man between 45 and 60 years old with active COVID-19. The CDR3 runs from the conserved cysteine through the conserved F or W. The D gene is left open where the match is weak. Only some rows state a clone size, as once, few, many or a class for expanded clones.

TRBJ1-4 | NA | TRBD1 | TRBV28 | CASSTQGARGGEKLFF | TGTGCCAGCAGTACACAGGGGGCGCGGGGCGGCGAAAAACTGTTTTTT
TRBJ2-5 | NA | NA | TRBV11-2 | CASSPMGAYQETQYF | TGTGCCAGCAGCCCGATGGGAGCATACCAAGAGACCCAGTACTTC
TRBJ1-1 | NA | NA | TRBV11-2 | CASSLDQVGKNTEAFF | TGTGCCAGCAGCTTAGACCAGGTGGGTAAGAACACTGAAGCTTTCTTT
TRBJ2-6 | NA | NA | TRBV7-3 | CASSSHPQRSGANVLTF | TGTGCCAGCAGCTCCCACCCCCAGCGCTCTGGGGCCAACGTCCTGACTTTC
TRBJ1-5 | NA | TRBD1 | TRBV19 | CASSLPGQGYQPQHF | TGTGCCAGTAGTCTACCGGGACAGGGCTATCAGCCCCAGCATTTT
TRBJ1-2 | NA | NA | TRBV5-1 | CASSLDLQVYGYTF | TGCGCCAGCAGCTTGGATTTGCAGGTCTATGGCTACACCTTC
TRBJ1-1 | NA | TRBD1 | TRBV2 | CASQDRVVNTEAFF | TGTGCCAGCCAAGACAGGGTGGTGAACACTGAAGCTTTCTTT
TRBJ2-3 | NA | NA | TRBV5-1 | CASSPGGLRDTQYF | TGCGCCAGCAGCCCGGGGGGCCTACGGGATACGCAGTATTTT
TRBJ2-1 | NA | NA | TRBV12-5 | CASGSGTSNEQFF | TGTGCTAGTGGGTCAGGGACAAGCAATGAGCAGTTCTTC
TRBJ2-3 | once | NA | TRBV5-5 | CASSRGAREDTQYF | TGTGCCAGCAGCCGCGGAGCGCGGGAAGATACGCAGTATTTT
TRBJ2-7 | NA | NA | TRBV21-1 | CASSPRPGYYEQYF | TGTGCCAGCAGCCCTAGGCCCGGATACTACGAGCAGTACTTC
TRBJ2-6 | NA | NA | TRBV25-1 | CASSESHGVRGANVLTF | TGTGCCAGCAGTGAATCCCACGGGGTGAGGGGGGCCAACGTCCTGACTTTC
TRBJ2-1 | NA | NA | TRBV7-8 | CASRQAGTGSYNEQFF | TGTGCCAGCAGACAAGCGGGTACCGGCTCCTACAATGAGCAGTTCTTC
TRBJ2-5 | NA | TRBD2 | TRBV15 | CATSRDLGGAETQYF | TGTGCCACCAGCAGAGATCTCGGGGGGGCAGAGACCCAGTACTTC
TRBJ1-5 | once | NA | TRBV5-6 | CASSSSQGRQPQHF | TGTGCCAGCAGCTCTTCCCAGGGCAGGCAGCCCCAGCATTTT
TRBJ1-1 | NA | NA | TRBV7-9 | CASSSSGQLNTEAFF | TGTGCCAGCAGCTCGTCCGGACAGTTGAACACTGAAGCTTTCTTT
TRBJ2-1 | NA | TRBD2 | TRBV29-1 | CSVGGAVAGLNEQFF | TGCAGCGTTGGGGGAGCGGTAGCGGGGCTCAATGAGCAGTTCTTC
TRBJ2-5 | NA | TRBD1 | TRBV5-1 | CASSYNTGAQETQYF | TGCGCCAGCAGCTATAACACAGGGGCTCAGGAGACCCAGTACTTC
TRBJ2-7 | few | TRBD1 | TRBV27 | CASSLFPGGEYEQYF | TGTGCCAGCAGTTTATTTCCAGGGGGCGAATACGAGCAGTACTTC
TRBJ2-1 | NA | TRBD2 | TRBV4-1 | CASSQDRGGRAVGQFF | TGCGCCAGCAGCCAAGATCGGGGCGGGAGGGCCGTCGGTCAGTTCTTC
TRBJ2-3 | NA | TRBD1 | TRBV27 | CASTTRQGSTDTQYF | TGTGCCAGCACTACACGACAGGGTAGCACAGATACGCAGTATTTT
TRBJ2-3 | once | NA | TRBV5-4 | CASSLPSLQDTQYF | TGTGCCAGCAGCTTACCAAGCTTACAGGATACGCAGTATTTT
TRBJ1-5 | NA | NA | TRBV2 | CASSEGPGNNQPQHF | TGTGCCAGCAGTGAAGGGCCGGGGAACAATCAGCCCCAGCATTTT
TRBJ2-5 | NA | TRBD2 | TRBV30 | CAWSTTRTSGVQETQYF | TGTGCCTGGAGTACAACCCGGACTAGCGGGGTGCAAGAGACCCAGTACTTC
TRBJ2-7 | once | NA | TRBV5-1 | CASSLAAGSYEQYF | TGCGCCAGCAGCTTGGCCGCAGGGTCCTACGAGCAGTACTTC
TRBJ2-7 | NA | NA | TRBV5-4 | CASSSSWDSSYEQYF | TGTGCCAGCAGCTCGAGCTGGGACTCGAGCTACGAGCAGTACTTC
TRBJ1-1 | NA | NA | TRBV2 | CASSELENTEAFF | TGTGCCAGCAGTGAGTTAGAGAACACTGAAGCTTTCTTT
TRBJ2-7 | once | NA | TRBV5-1 | CASSFSGEQYF | TGCGCCAGCAGCTTCTCAGGCGAGCAGTACTTC
TRBJ2-2 | NA | NA | TRBV11-1 | CASSLGRTNTGELFF | TGTGCCAGCAGCTTAGGCAGAACGAACACCGGGGAGCTGTTTTTT
TRBJ2-3 | NA | NA | TRBV12-3/TRBV12-4 | CASRLPKRDTQYF | TGTGCCAGCAGACTCCCTAAGCGGGATACGCAGTATTTT
TRBJ2-5 | NA | NA | TRBV29-1 | CSVGRNSPGTQYF | TGCAGCGTTGGTAGGAACTCCCCGGGGACCCAGTACTTC
TRBJ2-2 | NA | TRBD1 | TRBV5-4 | CASSFGTGFTGELFF | TGTGCCAGCAGCTTCGGGACAGGGTTTACCGGGGAGCTGTTTTTT
TRBJ2-3 | NA | NA | TRBV27 | CASSVSMSDTQYF | TGTGCCAGCAGTGTCAGTATGTCAGATACGCAGTATTTT
TRBJ1-1 | NA | NA | TRBV7-9 | CAEVREGNSEAFF | TGTGCGGAAGTTCGGGAAGGGAACTCTGAAGCTTTCTTT
TRBJ1-4 | NA | TRBD1 | TRBV19 | CASSHHRGRLREKLFF | TGTGCCAGTAGCCATCACAGGGGGCGCTTACGGGAAAAACTGTTTTTT
TRBJ1-2 | NA | NA | TRBV10-3 | CAITFVRWGYTF | TGTGCCATCACTTTTGTCCGGTGGGGCTACACCTTC
TRBJ1-2 | NA | NA | TRBV12-5 | CASGTTGANYGYTF | TGTGCTAGTGGTACTACCGGGGCTAACTATGGCTACACCTTC
TRBJ1-1 | NA | TRBD1 | TRBV12-5 | CASGLVLGQMNTEAFF | TGTGCTAGTGGTTTGGTACTGGGACAGATGAACACTGAAGCTTTCTTT
TRBJ2-2 | NA | NA | TRBV11-2 | CASSLGPSNTGELFF | TGTGCCAGCAGCTTAGGGCCATCTAACACCGGGGAGCTGTTTTTT
TRBJ1-5 | NA | TRBD1 | TRBV24-1 | CATSDPTGVGPVAQHF | TGTGCCACCAGTGACCCGACAGGGGTGGGCCCGGTGGCCCAGCATTTT
TRBJ1-6 | NA | NA | TRBV28 | CASRGGGNSPLHF | TGTGCCAGCAGGGGGGGAGGGAATTCACCCCTCCACTTT
TRBJ2-2 | NA | NA | TRBV10-1 | CASSESSQRFWQTVTGELFF | TGCGCCAGCAGTGAGTCGTCACAGAGATTTTGGCAGACAGTAACCGGGGAGCTGTTTTTT
TRBJ1-1 | NA | NA | TRBV4-1 | CASSQVGAGNTEAFF | TGCGCCAGCAGCCAAGTGGGGGCCGGGAACACTGAAGCTTTCTTT
TRBJ2-2 | NA | TRBD2 | TRBV4-1 | CASSQEGTSAFYTGELFF | TGCGCCAGCAGCCAAGAGGGGACTAGCGCATTTTACACCGGGGAGCTGTTTTTT
TRBJ2-1 | NA | TRBD2 | TRBV7-2 | CASRGTSGSHNEQFF | TGTGCCAGCAGGGGTACTAGCGGGAGTCACAATGAGCAGTTCTTC
TRBJ2-2 | NA | TRBD2 | TRBV11-2 | CARYIQGWLAGGFTGELFF | TGTGCCAGATATATTCAGGGTTGGCTAGCGGGAGGATTCACCGGGGAGCTGTTTTTT
TRBJ1-5 | medium-sized | NA | TRBV7-5 | CVRSLVGPALLVAPQHF | TGTGTCAGAAGCTTAGTCGGTCCGGCTTTACTAGTTGCGCCCCAGCATTTT
TRBJ2-1 | once | TRBD2 | TRBV24-1 | CATSGALAGDPDEQFF | TGTGCCACCAGTGGGGCCCTAGCGGGAGACCCCGATGAGCAGTTCTTC
TRBJ2-7 | NA | TRBD1 | TRBV19 | CASSTGDRGSYEQYF | TGTGCCAGTAGTACTGGGGACAGGGGTTCGTACGAGCAGTACTTC
TRBJ1-1 | NA | TRBD1 | TRBV28 | CASREQGASEGAFF | TGTGCCAGCAGGGAACAGGGGGCGTCTGAAGGGGCTTTCTTT
TRBJ2-7 | NA | TRBD2 | TRBV11-3 | CASSPRLAGGIPFLNEQYF | TGTGCCAGCAGCCCCCGACTAGCGGGGGGGATTCCCTTCCTGAACGAGCAGTACTTC
TRBJ2-2 | NA | NA | TRBV4-2 | CASSQEGGANTGELFF | TGTGCCAGCAGCCAAGAGGGGGGTGCGAACACCGGGGAGCTGTTTTTT
TRBJ2-3 | NA | TRBD2 | TRBV28 | CASRAGLAGPQMIDTDTQYF | TGTGCCAGCAGGGCCGGACTAGCGGGCCCTCAAATGATTGACACAGATACGCAGTATTTT
TRBJ1-5 | NA | NA | TRBV7-9 | CASSFPNQPQHF | TGTGCCAGCAGCTTTCCGAATCAGCCCCAGCATTTT
TRBJ2-2 | NA | TRBD1 | TRBV6-5 | CASRTGTAGELFF | TGTGCCAGCAGGACAGGGACGGCCGGGGAGCTGTTTTTT
TRBJ1-4 | once | NA | TRBV28 | CASSGNRVGNNEKLFF | TGTGCCAGCAGTGGAAACAGGGTTGGGAATAATGAAAAACTGTTTTTT
TRBJ2-7 | NA | TRBD2 | TRBV6-2/TRBV6-3 | CASSSPGSGRSYEQYF | TGTGCCAGCAGTTCCCCCGGAAGCGGGAGGTCCTACGAGCAGTACTTC
TRBJ2-5 | NA | NA | TRBV18 | CASSPPSQETQYF | TGTGCCAGCTCACCACCATCACAAGAGACCCAGTACTTC
TRBJ2-7 | NA | TRBD2 | TRBV28 | CASSPCKNPAPGTIPYEQYF | TGTGCCAGCAGCCCTTGTAAAAACCCCGCCCCTGGGACTATTCCCTACGAGCAGTACTTC
TRBJ2-5 | NA | TRBD1 | TRBV4-1 | CASSHLGQDNQETQYF | TGCGCCAGCAGCCACCTGGGACAGGACAACCAAGAGACCCAGTACTTC